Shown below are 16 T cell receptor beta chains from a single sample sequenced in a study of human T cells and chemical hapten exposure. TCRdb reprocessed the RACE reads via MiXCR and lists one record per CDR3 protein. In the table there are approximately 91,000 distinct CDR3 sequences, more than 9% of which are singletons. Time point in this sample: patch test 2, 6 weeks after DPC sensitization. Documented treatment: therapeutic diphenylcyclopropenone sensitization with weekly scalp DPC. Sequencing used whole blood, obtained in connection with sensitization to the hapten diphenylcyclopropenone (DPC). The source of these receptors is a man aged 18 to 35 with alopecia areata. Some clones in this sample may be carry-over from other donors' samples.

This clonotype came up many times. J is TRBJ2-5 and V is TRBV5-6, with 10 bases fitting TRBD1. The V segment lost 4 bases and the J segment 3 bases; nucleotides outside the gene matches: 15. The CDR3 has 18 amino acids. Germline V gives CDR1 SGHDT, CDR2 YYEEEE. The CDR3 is CASSPDRGLSEYKETQYF. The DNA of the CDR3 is TGTGCCAGCAGCCCGGACAGGGGGTTGAGTGAGTACAAAGAGACCCAGTACTTC.

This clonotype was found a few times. The CDR3 sequence is CASRSGGYSGELFF. The CDR3 DNA follows: TGTGCCAGCCGTAGCGGGGGGTATTCCGGGGAGCTGTTTTTT. The chain combines TRBV7-2 with TRBJ2-2; the match to TRBD2 covers 10 bases. Germline V lookup: CDR1 SGHTA, CDR2 FQGNSA. V lost 8 bases and J lost 6; bases outside the gene matches: 6. The CDR3 has 14 residues.

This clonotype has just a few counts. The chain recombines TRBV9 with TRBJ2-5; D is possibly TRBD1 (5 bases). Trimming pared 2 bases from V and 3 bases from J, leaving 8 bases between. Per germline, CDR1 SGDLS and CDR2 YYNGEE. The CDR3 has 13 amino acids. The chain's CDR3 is CASSVSTEETQYF. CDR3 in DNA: TGTGCCAGCAGCGTTTCGACAGAAGAGACCCAGTACTTC.

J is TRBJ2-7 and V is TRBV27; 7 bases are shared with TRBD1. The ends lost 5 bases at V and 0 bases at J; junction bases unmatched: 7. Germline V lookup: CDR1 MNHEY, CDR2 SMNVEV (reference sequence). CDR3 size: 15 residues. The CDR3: CASSRTGISSYEQYV. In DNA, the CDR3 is TGTGCCAGCAGTCGGACAGGAATTAGCTCCTACGAGCAGTACGTC.

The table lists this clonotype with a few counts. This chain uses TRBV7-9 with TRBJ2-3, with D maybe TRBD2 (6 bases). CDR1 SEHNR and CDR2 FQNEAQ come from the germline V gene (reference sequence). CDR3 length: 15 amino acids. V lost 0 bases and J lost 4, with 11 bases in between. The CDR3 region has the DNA TGTGCCAGCAGCTTAGCTGGGGGGAACGCAGATACGCAGTATTTT. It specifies CASSLAGGNADTQYF.

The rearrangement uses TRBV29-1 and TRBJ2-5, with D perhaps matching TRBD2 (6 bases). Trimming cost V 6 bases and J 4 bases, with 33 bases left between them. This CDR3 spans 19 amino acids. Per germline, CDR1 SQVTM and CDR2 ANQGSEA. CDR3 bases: TGCAGCGTAGTGAACCGGGGGACGCAAAACCCTCGTGGGAGAGAGACCCAGTACTTC. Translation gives CSVVNRGTQNPRGRETQYF.

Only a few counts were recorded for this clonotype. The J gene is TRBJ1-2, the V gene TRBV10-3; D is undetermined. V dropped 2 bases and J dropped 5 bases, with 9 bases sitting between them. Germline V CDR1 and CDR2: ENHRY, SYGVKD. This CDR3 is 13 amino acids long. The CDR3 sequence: CAISEGEGYGYTF. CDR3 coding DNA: TGTGCCATCAGTGAGGGAGAAGGATATGGCTACACCTTC.

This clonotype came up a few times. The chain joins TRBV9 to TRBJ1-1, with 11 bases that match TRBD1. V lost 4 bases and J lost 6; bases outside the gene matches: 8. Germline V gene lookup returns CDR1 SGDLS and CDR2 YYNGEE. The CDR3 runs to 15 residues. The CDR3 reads CASSPPDRGLAEAFF. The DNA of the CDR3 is TGTGCCAGCAGCCCCCCGGACAGGGGGCTCGCTGAAGCTTTCTTT.

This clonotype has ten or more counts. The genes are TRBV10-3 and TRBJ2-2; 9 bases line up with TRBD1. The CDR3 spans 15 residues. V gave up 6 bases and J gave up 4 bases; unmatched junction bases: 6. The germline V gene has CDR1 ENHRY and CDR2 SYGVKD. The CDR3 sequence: CAIRPDRGRTGELFF. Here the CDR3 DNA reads TGTGCCATCAGGCCGGACAGGGGACGCACCGGGGAGCTGTTTTTT.

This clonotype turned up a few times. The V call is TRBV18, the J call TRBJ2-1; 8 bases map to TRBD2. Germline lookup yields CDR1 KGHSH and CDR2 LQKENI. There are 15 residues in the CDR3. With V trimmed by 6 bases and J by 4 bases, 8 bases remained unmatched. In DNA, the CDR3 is TGTGCCAGCTCGACGAGACTAGCGCAATACAATGAGCAGTTCTTC. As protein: CASSTRLAQYNEQFF.

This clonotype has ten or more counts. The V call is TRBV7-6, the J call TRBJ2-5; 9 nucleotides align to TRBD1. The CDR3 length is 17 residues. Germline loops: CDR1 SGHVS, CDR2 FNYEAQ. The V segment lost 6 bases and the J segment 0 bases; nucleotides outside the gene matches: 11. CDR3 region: CASSRDRTGVDQETQYF. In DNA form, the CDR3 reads TGTGCCAGCAGTCGAGATAGGACAGGGGTGGACCAAGAGACCCAGTACTTC.

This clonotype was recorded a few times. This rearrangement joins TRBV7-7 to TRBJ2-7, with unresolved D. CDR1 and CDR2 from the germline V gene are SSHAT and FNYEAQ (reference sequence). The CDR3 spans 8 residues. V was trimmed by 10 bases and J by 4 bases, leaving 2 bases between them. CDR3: CATYEQYV. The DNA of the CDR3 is TGTGCCACTTACGAGCAGTACGTC.

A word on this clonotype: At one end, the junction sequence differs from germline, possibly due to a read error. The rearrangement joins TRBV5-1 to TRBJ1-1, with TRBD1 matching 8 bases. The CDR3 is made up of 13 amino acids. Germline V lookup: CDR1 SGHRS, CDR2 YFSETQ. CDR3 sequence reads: CVSSEDRDTEAFF. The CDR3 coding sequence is TGCGTCAGCAGCGAGGACAGGGACACTGAAGCTTTCTTT.

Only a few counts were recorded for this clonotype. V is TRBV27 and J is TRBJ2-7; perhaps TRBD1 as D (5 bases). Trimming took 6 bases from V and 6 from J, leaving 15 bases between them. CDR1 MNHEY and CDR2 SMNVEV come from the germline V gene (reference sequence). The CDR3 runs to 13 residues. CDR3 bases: TGTGCCAGCAGCTCCCAGGGTGAGAGCGAGCAGTACGTC. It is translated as CASSSQGESEQYV.

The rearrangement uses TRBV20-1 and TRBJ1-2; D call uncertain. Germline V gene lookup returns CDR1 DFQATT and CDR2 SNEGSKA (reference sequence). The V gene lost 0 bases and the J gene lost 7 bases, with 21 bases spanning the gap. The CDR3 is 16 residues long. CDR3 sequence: CSARDPLGGGITGYTF. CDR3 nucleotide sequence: TGCAGTGCTAGAGATCCCCTAGGAGGAGGGATAACTGGCTACACCTTC.

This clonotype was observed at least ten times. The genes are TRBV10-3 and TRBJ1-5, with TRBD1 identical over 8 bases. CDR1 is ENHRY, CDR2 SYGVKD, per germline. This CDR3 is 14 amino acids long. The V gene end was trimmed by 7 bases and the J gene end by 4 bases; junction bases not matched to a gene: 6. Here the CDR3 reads CAIKDRGENQPQHF. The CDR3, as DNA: TGTGCCATCAAAGACAGGGGCGAAAATCAGCCCCAGCATTTT.